This T cell receptor (beta chain) stems from a study of radiotherapy plus CTLA-4 blockade in lung cancer. Background on the study: Across the patients, objective responses occurred in approximately 18%, and disease control in roughly 31%. Regarding the study as a whole: Blood saw expansion of tumor-derived TCR clones after radiotherapy plus ipilimumab.

CDR1 GTSNPN and CDR2 SVGIG come from the germline V gene (reference sequence). Trimming pared 6 bases from V and 3 bases from J, leaving 8 bases between. The CDR3 consists of 12 residues. Some clones are missing from TCRdb's copy, which holds only in-frame ones; the method was immunoSEQ multiplex PCR. Of more than 65,000 clones listed, roughly four fifths are singletons. Receiving focal radiation plus CTLA-4 blockade with ipilimumab were patients who had chemo-refractory metastatic non-small-cell lung cancer. In the case of this clone: As yet, its antigen is unknown.

The starting material was peripheral blood, obtained from a patient treated with radiotherapy plus ipilimumab. The receptor was isolated from a human donor with non-small cell lung cancer who had stable disease on radiotherapy plus ipilimumab. The gene calls are TRBV30 and TRBJ1-4; possibly TRBD1 for D (5 bases). The CDR3 spells CACWDPNEKLFF. The CDR3 DNA follows: TGTGCCTGCTGGGACCCTAATGAAAAACTGTTTTTT. Variable domain in full (rest from reference TRBV30 and TRBJ1-4): SQTIHQWPATLVQPVGSPLSLECTVEGTSNPNLYWYRQAAGRGLQLLFYSVGIGQISSEVPQNLSASRPQDRQFILSSKKLLLSDSGFYLCACWDPNEKLFFGSGTQLSVL.